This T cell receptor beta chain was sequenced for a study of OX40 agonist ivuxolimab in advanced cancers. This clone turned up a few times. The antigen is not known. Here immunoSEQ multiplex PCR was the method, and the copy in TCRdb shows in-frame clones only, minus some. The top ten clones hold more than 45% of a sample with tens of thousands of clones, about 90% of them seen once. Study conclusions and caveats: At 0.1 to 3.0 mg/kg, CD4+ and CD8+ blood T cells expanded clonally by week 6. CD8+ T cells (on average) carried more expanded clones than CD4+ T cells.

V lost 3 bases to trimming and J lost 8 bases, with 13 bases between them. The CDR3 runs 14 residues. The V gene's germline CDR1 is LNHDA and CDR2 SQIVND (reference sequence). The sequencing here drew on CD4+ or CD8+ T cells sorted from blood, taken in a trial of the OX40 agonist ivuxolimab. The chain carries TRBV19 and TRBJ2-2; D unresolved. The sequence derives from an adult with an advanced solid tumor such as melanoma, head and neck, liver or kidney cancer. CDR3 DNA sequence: TGTGCCAGTAGTATTGGGCAGATAGTGGGGGAGCTGTTTTTT. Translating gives CASSIGQIVGELFF.